Shown below are 26 T cell receptor beta chains from a single sample sequenced in a study of shared clonotypes between healthy human individuals. Using immunoSEQ multiplex PCR, the repertoire was profiled, and TCRdb retains in-frame clones only, with some absent. The sample lists about 1.4 million clones, roughly 96% seen once, with 0.95% to 1.5% in the top ten. Sequenced material: naive CD4+ T cells sorted from blood. As for subset: CD45RA+ positively selected. These receptors all stem from a man aged 25 to 45 in good health.

J is TRBJ2-1 and V is TRBV5-1, with D possibly matching TRBD1 (7 bases). Trimming cost V 4 bases and J 6 bases, with 17 bases left between them. The CDR3 is 15 amino acids. The germline V gene has CDR1 SGHRS and CDR2 YFSETQ. The CDR3 DNA follows: TGCGCCAGCAGCCCCTTGGCGGAGGGGGCCAATGAGCAGTTCTTC. Amino acid sequence: CASSPLAEGANEQFF.

On this clone itself: Different DNA sequences within this sample yield the same CDR3. J is TRBJ2-7 and V is TRBV5-1, with 11 bases identical to TRBD2. Looked up from germline, CDR1 is SGHRS and CDR2 is YFSETQ. J gave up 4 bases and V 1 base, and 1 base lay outside the gene matches. The CDR3 has 14 amino acids. This CDR3 reads CASSLTSGGYEQYF. The CDR3 DNA follows: TGCGCCAGCAGCTTGACTAGCGGGGGATACGAGCAGTACTTC.

This chain joins TRBV6-1 and TRBJ2-4; possibly TRBD2 for D (6 bases). V dropped 11 bases and J dropped 12 bases, with 17 bases sitting between them. CDR1 MNHNS and CDR2 SASEGT come from the germline V gene. The CDR3 runs to 11 residues. The CDR3 DNA sequence: TGTGCCCTGCACCGCGGGAACTCTCAGTACTTC. Protein: CALHRGNSQYF.

The count of this clone is one. The rearrangement links TRBV6-5 to TRBJ2-7; TRBD2 agrees at 11 bases. The CDR3 runs 15 residues. V dropped 6 bases and J dropped 7; count of bases not matched to a gene: 11. In germline, CDR1 is MNHEY, CDR2 SVGAGI. The CDR3: CASSTSSGRAVEQYF. CDR3 DNA: TGTGCCAGCAGCACTAGTAGCGGGAGGGCCGTTGAGCAGTACTTC.

This chain joins TRBV11-2 and TRBJ2-3; tentatively, D is TRBD1 or TRBD2 (5 bases each). Per the germline V gene, CDR1 is SGHAT and CDR2 is FQNNGV. The CDR3 consists of 16 residues. V lost 1 base and J 3 bases, leaving 14 bases between the germline ends. This CDR3 reads CASSLVGAAGTDTQYF. CDR3 DNA: TGTGCCAGCAGCTTAGTTGGGGCGGCGGGTACAGATACGCAGTATTTT.

The chain employs TRBV5-1 and TRBJ2-5; D gene unclear. This CDR3 is 17 amino acids long. V shed 4 bases and J shed 2 bases, with 21 bases lying between them. Germline lookup yields CDR1 SGHRS and CDR2 YFSETQ. The CDR3 bases are TGCGCCAGCAGCCGAGCCTATCCAAGGACGGGTCAAGAGACCCAGTACTTC. It translates to CASSRAYPRTGQETQYF.

This sequence joins TRBV5-5 and TRBJ1-1; the D gene is possibly TRBD1 (5 bases). Trimming removed 3 bases from V and 0 bases from J, with 12 bases in between. The CDR3 sequence is 15 residues long. Germline loops: CDR1 SGHKS, CDR2 YYEKEE (reference sequence). CDR3 sequence (DNA): TGTGCCAGCAGCTGGGACTGGCAGCTGAACACTGAAGCTTTCTTT. Translation gives CASSWDWQLNTEAFF.

This clone was picked up one time. The chain is built from TRBV11-2 and TRBJ2-2; D possibly corresponds to TRBD1 (7 bases). The CDR3 covers 15 residues. The ends were cut back, 5 bases at V and 7 bases at J, with 17 bases in the middle. Germline CDR1 reads SGHAT; CDR2 reads FQNNGV. The CDR3 loop reads CASSLARGRSGELFF. As DNA, the CDR3 is TGTGCCAGCAGCCTCGCCAGGGGGAGGAGCGGGGAGCTGTTTTTT.

The rearrangement joins TRBV28 to TRBJ2-7, with D perhaps matching TRBD1 or TRBD2 (5 bases each). CDR3 length: 15 residues. Germline CDR1 MDHEN, CDR2 SYDVKM. The germline V and J ends were trimmed by 3 bases and 6 bases, with 18 bases remaining between them. The CDR3 DNA reads as TGTGCCAGCAGTTTTCGATCCTCGATTGGGGGCGAGCAGTACTTC. Its translation: CASSFRSSIGGEQYF.

The V and J genes are TRBV7-8 and TRBJ2-5; no definite D call. This CDR3 comprises 15 residues. V was clipped by 5 bases and J by 5 bases, with 18 bases between them. The germline CDR1 and CDR2 sequences are SGHVS and FQNEAQ. The DNA for the CDR3 is TGTGCCAGCAGCCCGACCGACCAGCACTCGGAGACCCAGTACTTC. As protein: CASSPTDQHSETQYF.

The rearrangement links TRBV18 to TRBJ1-5; possible D gene TRBD1, 6 bases. This CDR3 region has 15 residues. The V end was cut by 2 bases, the J end by 7 bases, with 15 bases between. Germline CDR1 reads KGHSH; CDR2 reads LQKENI. The CDR3: CASSPSTGRIQPQHF. The CDR3 DNA sequence: TGTGCCAGCTCACCATCGACAGGTAGAATACAGCCCCAGCATTTT.

The genes are TRBV9 and TRBJ1-1; no definite D call. The CDR3 runs to 13 residues. In germline, CDR1 is SGDLS, CDR2 YYNGEE. V was pared by 0 bases and J by 5 bases, with 8 bases between. For the CDR3, the DNA is TGTGCCAGCAGCGTAGGCTGGGGTACTGAAGCTTTCTTT. This encodes CASSVGWGTEAFF.

The CDR3 nucleotides read TGTGCCAGCAGTTACATCGGAGGGAGCTCCTACGAGCAGTACTTC. It translates to CASSYIGGSSYEQYF. The rearrangement uses TRBV6-6 and TRBJ2-7, with D possibly matching TRBD2 (6 bases). This CDR3 region has 15 residues. Germline V gives CDR1 MNHNY, CDR2 SVGAGI (reference sequence). Trimming took off 2 bases at V and 0 bases at J, with 11 bases between the two ends.

Concerning this clone: The sample contains more than one DNA sequence encoding this CDR3. The chain joins TRBV2 to TRBJ2-2, with D perhaps TRBD2 (5 bases). There are 13 residues in the CDR3. CDR1 and CDR2 from the germline V gene are SNHLY and FYNNEI. V was trimmed by 2 bases and J by 6 bases, leaving 7 bases between them. The CDR3 DNA reads TGTGCCAGCAGTGAACGGGGTGCCGGGGAGCTGTTTTTT. It is translated as CASSERGAGELFF.

The CDR3 region is CASSVSREEQYF. CDR3 nucleotides: TGTGCCAGCAGCGTCTCTAGGGAAGAGCAGTACTTC. The V gene is TRBV7-9, the J gene TRBJ2-7; D remains unclear. V shed 5 bases and J shed 7 bases, with 12 bases lying between them. The CDR3 runs to 12 residues. Germline-derived CDR1 and CDR2 are SEHNR and FQNEAQ (reference sequence).

This clone turned up a few times. This chain uses TRBV28 with TRBJ1-2; D remains unclear. V shed 3 bases and J shed 7 bases, with 9 bases lying between them. The CDR3 covers 12 residues. Germline CDR1 and CDR2: MDHEN and SYDVKM. DNA of the CDR3: TGTGCCAGCAGTTTCAGAGCGGGTGGCTACACCTTC. It specifies CASSFRAGGYTF.

The gene calls are TRBV18 and TRBJ2-6; the match to TRBD2 covers 13 bases. Germline assignment: CDR1 KGHSH and CDR2 LQKENI. The CDR3 totals 19 residues. V dropped 4 bases and J dropped 3; count of bases not matched to a gene: 9. The CDR3 reads CASSQGLAGVSGGANVLTF. The CDR3, as DNA: TGTGCCAGCTCACAAGGACTAGCGGGAGTGAGTGGTGGGGCCAACGTCCTGACTTTC.

The chain combines TRBV28 with TRBJ1-5, with D possibly being TRBD1 (5 bases). Germline CDR1 and CDR2: MDHEN and SYDVKM. Trimming stripped 4 bases from V and 6 bases from J, with 10 bases between. This CDR3 spans 13 amino acids. The chain's CDR3 is CASSSGLSQPQHF. In DNA, the CDR3 is TGTGCCAGCAGTTCAGGGCTTAGTCAGCCCCAGCATTTT.

J is TRBJ2-1 and V is TRBV5-1; 8 bases align to TRBD1. Germline loops: CDR1 SGHRS, CDR2 YFSETQ. Trimming removed 3 bases from V and 9 bases from J; junction bases left unmatched: 5. The CDR3 has 13 residues. CDR3 bases: TGCGCCAGCAGCTGGACAGGGCGGGTTGAGCAGTTCTTC. Translating gives CASSWTGRVEQFF.

This chain joins TRBV5-5 and TRBJ2-7; D gene unclear. Trimming removed 1 base from V and 6 bases from J, with 5 bases in between. CDR1 is SGHKS and CDR2 is YYEKEE in the germline V gene (reference sequence). The CDR3 length is 11 residues. In DNA form, the CDR3 reads TGTGCCAGCAGCTTGCTGCTCGAGCAGTACTTC. Translation: CASSLLLEQYF.

To note about this clone: The same CDR3 can be traced to other DNA sequences in this sample. The V and J genes are TRBV18 and TRBJ1-2; a possible D gene is TRBD1 (5 bases). Trimming pared 2 bases from V and 3 bases from J, leaving 7 bases between. The CDR3 spans 13 residues. CDR1 is KGHSH and CDR2 is LQKENI in the germline V gene. The CDR3 DNA sequence: TGTGCCAGCTCACCAGGGGGGGACTATGGCTACACCTTC. Translating it yields CASSPGGDYGYTF.

V usage is TRBV7-9 and J usage is TRBJ2-2, with 15 bases fitting TRBD2. Germline V lookup: CDR1 SEHNR, CDR2 FQNEAQ (reference sequence). The trim removed 5 bases at V and 0 bases at J, leaving 4 bases unmatched. This CDR3 has 18 amino acids. CDR3 nucleotides: TGTGCCAGCAGCCCTGGGACTAGCGGGAGGCCGAACACCGGGGAGCTGTTTTTT. Translating it yields CASSPGTSGRPNTGELFF.

The J gene is TRBJ1-2, the V gene TRBV19; D not resolved. This CDR3 has 15 amino acids. The germline V gene encodes CDR1 LNHDA and CDR2 SQIVND (reference sequence). V lost 4 bases and J lost 2, with 14 bases in between. The CDR3 DNA reads as TGTGCCAGTAGTACGGGCCCTTCCTTAAACTATGGCTACACCTTC. Translated: CASSTGPSLNYGYTF. The full variable domain, in which reference TRBV19 and TRBJ1-2 provide the parts outside the CDR3, is DGGITQSPKYLFRKEGQNVTLSCEQNLNHDAMYWYRQDPGQGLRLIYYSQIVNDFQKGDIAEGYSVSREKKESFPLTVTSAQKNPTAFYLCASSTGPSLNYGYTFGSGTRLTVV.

This clone was seen only once. V gene TRBV19 combines with J gene TRBJ2-2, with D maybe TRBD1 (6 bases). This CDR3 is 13 amino acids long. Germline CDR1 reads LNHDA; CDR2 reads SQIVND (reference sequence). With 5 bases removed from V and 6 bases from J, the gap between germline ends came to 10 bases. CDR3 nucleotides: TGTGCCAGTAGTGCGGACAGCGCCGGGGAGCTGTTTTTT. Its translation is CASSADSAGELFF.

V is TRBV15 and J is TRBJ2-7, with 7 bases fitting TRBD2. The germline CDR1 and CDR2 sequences are LNHNV and YYDKDF (reference sequence). Trimming at V came to 4 bases and at J to 3 bases, leaving 6 bases not matched to a gene. The CDR3 is 14 amino acids. The CDR3 sequence: CATSMKRGFYEQYF. The CDR3 DNA is TGTGCCACCAGCATGAAGCGGGGCTTCTACGAGCAGTACTTC.

This chain joins TRBV5-1 and TRBJ2-1, with 9 bases matching TRBD2. Trimming at V came to 6 bases and at J to 5 bases, leaving 6 bases not matched to a gene. Germline-derived CDR1 and CDR2 are SGHRS and YFSETQ. CDR3 length: 14 residues. The CDR3 is CASKAGGNDNEQFF. DNA of the CDR3: TGCGCCAGCAAGGCGGGAGGGAACGACAATGAGCAGTTCTTC.